These 24 T cell receptor beta chains came from one sample sequenced in a study of T cell changes during pregnancy in multiple sclerosis. Assay: immunoSEQ multiplex PCR; the TCRdb copy retains only in-frame clones and omits some. This sample carries roughly 110,000 clones, roughly 90% of them seen once, and the ten largest clones take around 0.8%. Sequenced material: peripheral blood, taken in the third trimester of pregnancy. Receptors were obtained from a female donor in good health, enrolled as a control in a pregnancy study.

CDR3 nucleotide sequence: TGCGCCAGCAGCCAAGAGCTCCAGGGAACCGGGGAGCTGTTTTTT. Amino acid sequence: CASSQELQGTGELFF. J is TRBJ2-2 and V is TRBV4-3; maybe TRBD1 (5 bases). Germline CDR1 and CDR2: LGHNA and YSLEER. V shed 0 bases and J shed 5 bases, with 10 bases lying between them. This CDR3 contains 15 residues.

The chain recombines TRBV5-6 with TRBJ2-2, with 14 bases lining up with TRBD2. Germline V gives CDR1 SGHDT, CDR2 YYEEEE. V trimming: 4 bases; J trimming: 3 bases; junction bases outside the gene matches: 5. This CDR3 spans 17 amino acids. CDR3 in amino acids: CASSRTSGGKYTGELFF. For the CDR3, the DNA is TGTGCCAGCAGCCGGACTAGCGGGGGGAAATACACCGGGGAGCTGTTTTTT.

This chain uses TRBV19 with TRBJ1-5; D not resolved. The CDR3 totals 16 residues. Germline CDR1 reads LNHDA; CDR2 reads SQIVND (reference sequence). Trimming removed 4 bases at V and 1 base at J, with 14 bases between. The CDR3 region is CASSRNPGWSNQPQHF. CDR3 nucleotides: TGTGCCAGTAGTAGAAATCCGGGATGGAGCAATCAGCCCCAGCATTTT. The full variable domain, with the rest looked up from reference TRBV19 and TRBJ1-5, is DGGITQSPKYLFRKEGQNVTLSCEQNLNHDAMYWYRQDPGQGLRLIYYSQIVNDFQKGDIAEGYSVSREKKESFPLTVTSAQKNPTAFYLCASSRNPGWSNQPQHFGDGTRLSIL.

V is TRBV4-2 and J is TRBJ2-7, with TRBD2 matching 13 bases. This CDR3 region has 18 residues. Looked up from germline, CDR1 is LGHNA and CDR2 is YNFKEQ. Trimming took 1 base from V and 2 from J; bases not matched to a gene: 8. The CDR3: CASSQGSTSGGLTYEQYF. The CDR3, as DNA: TGTGCCAGCAGCCAAGGTTCGACTAGCGGGGGGTTAACCTACGAGCAGTACTTC.

This clone was detected only a few times. The chain recombines TRBV30 with TRBJ1-1; no firm D call. The germline V and J ends were trimmed by 0 bases and 8 bases, with 4 bases remaining between them. The CDR3 has 10 residues. CDR1 and CDR2 (germline): GTSNPN, SVGIG (reference sequence). The CDR3 region is CAWSVHEAFF. CDR3 DNA sequence: TGTGCCTGGAGTGTACACGAAGCTTTCTTT.

This chain joins TRBV9 and TRBJ2-5; possibly TRBD2 for D (6 bases). V was pared by 4 bases and J by 1 base, with 11 bases between. The germline gives CDR1 SGDLS, CDR2 YYNGEE. This CDR3 spans 14 amino acids. For the CDR3, the DNA is TGTGCCAGCAGCACCTGGGACTCCCAAGAGACCCAGTACTTC. Protein sequence: CASSTWDSQETQYF.

The genes are TRBV27 and TRBJ1-5; 9 bases match TRBD1. The CDR3 sequence is 16 residues long. Losses at the gene ends were 5 bases for V and 4 bases for J; bases not matched to a gene: 9. Per the germline V gene, CDR1 is MNHEY and CDR2 is SMNVEV (reference sequence). The CDR3 sequence is CASSGPGTGFNQPQHF. Here the CDR3 DNA reads TGTGCCAGCAGTGGTCCCGGGACAGGGTTTAATCAGCCCCAGCATTTT.

This rearrangement joins TRBV6-1 to TRBJ1-2; TRBD1 aligns across 12 bases. From germline, CDR1 is MNHNS and CDR2 SASEGT. There are 15 residues in the CDR3. With V trimmed by 8 bases and J by 2 bases, 6 bases remained unmatched. Written as DNA, the CDR3 is TGTGCCAGCGTTCAGGGACAGGGGGCAAACTATGGCTACACCTTC. Residues: CASVQGQGANYGYTF.

The CDR3 sequence: CSVRGGLGEEQFF. CDR3 coding DNA: TGCAGCGTTAGGGGGGGCCTGGGTGAGGAGCAGTTCTTC. The chain employs TRBV29-1 and TRBJ2-1, with D possibly TRBD2 on 7 matching bases. V was trimmed by 5 bases and J by 10 bases, leaving 18 bases between them. The CDR3 consists of 13 residues. CDR1 is SQVTM, CDR2 ANQGSEA, per germline.

V gene TRBV6-1 combines with J gene TRBJ2-3; D is perhaps TRBD1 (6 bases). Germline CDR1 MNHNS, CDR2 SASEGT. The CDR3 consists of 15 residues. Deletions cut 4 bases from V and 0 bases from J, with 11 bases between. The DNA of the CDR3 is TGTGCCAGCAGTGCACAGGGCTGGAGCACAGATACGCAGTATTTT. It is translated as CASSAQGWSTDTQYF.

This clone has only one observation. The chain combines TRBV12-5 with TRBJ2-5; TRBD2 agrees at 12 bases. Germline CDR1 is LGHNT and CDR2 is FRNRAP. The CDR3 totals 16 residues. V was pared by 6 bases and J by 2 bases, with 7 bases of the junction left unmatched. The CDR3 loop reads CASGTGTSGSQETQYF. CDR3 coding DNA: TGTGCTAGTGGGACCGGGACTAGCGGGTCTCAAGAGACCCAGTACTTC.

The chain's CDR3 is CASSQEPSGGFTDTQYF. CDR3 sequence (DNA): TGTGCCAGCAGCCAAGAGCCTAGCGGGGGGTTCACAGATACGCAGTATTTT. The chain employs TRBV4-2 and TRBJ2-3, with 11 nucleotides matching TRBD2. This CDR3 region has 17 residues. V shed 0 bases, J shed 2 bases, and the junction held 4 bases outside the gene matches. Germline assignment: CDR1 LGHNA and CDR2 YNFKEQ.

This chain joins TRBV15 and TRBJ1-6, with 7 bases matching TRBD1. The V and J ends lost 3 bases and 12 bases, in that order; junction bases with no gene match: 11. The length of the CDR3 is 15 residues. CDR1 and CDR2 (germline): LNHNV, YYDKDF (reference sequence). The CDR3 nucleotides are TGTGCCACCAGCAGGCGACAGGGTCCGGCGTTACCCCTCCACTTT. Its translation is CATSRRQGPALPLHF.

This clone was seen just once. J is TRBJ1-1 and V is TRBV11-2; perhaps TRBD1 as D (5 bases). This CDR3 spans 14 amino acids. V was pared by 0 bases and J by 3 bases, with 8 bases between. The V gene's germline CDR1 is SGHAT and CDR2 FQNNGV. DNA of the CDR3: TGTGCCAGCAGCTTAGATCGGGGGGACACTGAAGCTTTCTTT. This codes for CASSLDRGDTEAFF.

The genes are TRBV15 and TRBJ2-3; unclear D gene. The CDR3 spans 18 residues. Germline loops: CDR1 LNHNV, CDR2 YYDKDF (reference sequence). The V end lost 0 bases, the J end lost 0 bases, and 16 bases lay between the germline ends. The CDR3 DNA sequence: TGTGCCACCAGCAGAGATCTTCGGTCCCCTCCTAGCACAGATACGCAGTATTTT. It translates to CATSRDLRSPPSTDTQYF.

The V call is TRBV4-2, the J call TRBJ1-4; 9 bases agree with TRBD1. V was pared by 4 bases and J by 8 bases, with 20 bases of the junction left unmatched. Germline V lookup: CDR1 LGHNA, CDR2 YNFKEQ. The CDR3 length is 19 residues. The CDR3: CASSLTGGTGRVEVEKLFF. In nucleotides, the CDR3 is TGTGCCAGCAGCCTAACCGGCGGGACAGGGAGGGTGGAAGTGGAAAAACTGTTTTTT.

The chain joins TRBV19 to TRBJ2-7; D possibly corresponds to TRBD2 (7 bases). Trimming removed 5 bases from V and 0 bases from J, with 11 bases in between. Germline-derived CDR1 and CDR2 are LNHDA and SQIVND (reference sequence). The CDR3 sequence is 14 residues long. CDR3 sequence: CASSSGGDSYEQYF. CDR3 sequence (DNA): TGTGCCAGTAGTTCGGGGGGCGACTCCTACGAGCAGTACTTC.

The sample holds one count of this clone. The gene calls are TRBV5-6 and TRBJ1-1; 10 bases line up with TRBD1. The CDR3 has 17 amino acids. Germline CDR1 reads SGHDT; CDR2 reads YYEEEE. V lost 6 bases to trimming and J lost 6 bases; unmatched junction nucleotides: 17. CDR3 in DNA: TGTGCCAGCACCAATCCGGGACAGGGGCCGGGAGGCGCTGAAGCTTTCTTT. The encoded protein is CASTNPGQGPGGAEAFF.

This chain links TRBV5-3 with TRBJ1-3; D is uncertain. TRBV5-3 is an ORF, with its function uncertain. Trimming left V 8 bases short and J 3 bases short, with 9 bases between. The length of the CDR3 is 12 residues. CDR3 bases: TGTGCCAGGAGGCGGGTTGGAAACACCATATATTTT. This sequence encodes CARRRVGNTIYF.

The genes are TRBV5-1 and TRBJ2-3, with D tentatively TRBD1 (7 bases). Germline lookup yields CDR1 SGHRS and CDR2 YFSETQ. V was clipped by 0 bases and J by 4 bases, with 18 bases between them. The CDR3 is 17 amino acids. The CDR3 bases are TGCGCCAGCAGCTTGGATGCAGGGGGGACCGTATCAGATACGCAGTATTTT. This codes for CASSLDAGGTVSDTQYF. The variable domain in full, with the rest retrieved from reference TRBV5-1 and TRBJ2-3, is KAGVTQTPRYLIKTRGQQVTLSCSPISGHRSVSWYQQTPGQGLQFLFEYFSETQRNKGNFPGRFSGRQFSNSRSEMNVSTLELGDSALYLCASSLDAGGTVSDTQYFGPGTRLTVL.

The chain recombines TRBV7-2 with TRBJ1-1, with 9 positions matching TRBD1. CDR3 length: 14 residues. V lost 7 bases, J lost 4 bases, and 7 bases stayed unmatched. Germline values: CDR1 SGHTA, CDR2 FQGNSA. The CDR3 coding sequence is TGTGCCAGCACCCCGGACAGGGGACTCACTGAAGCTTTCTTT. The encoded protein is CASTPDRGLTEAFF.

The rearrangement uses TRBV2 and TRBJ2-3, with D perhaps matching TRBD2 (5 bases). CDR1 and CDR2 from the germline V gene are SNHLY and FYNNEI. This CDR3 comprises 14 residues. V lost 8 bases to trimming and J lost 0 bases, with 12 bases between them. CDR3 residues: CASFGRVSTDTQYF. The CDR3 region has the DNA TGTGCCAGCTTTGGGCGGGTAAGCACAGATACGCAGTATTTT.

The chain links TRBV18 to TRBJ1-5, with D perhaps TRBD1 (6 bases). V was clipped by 3 bases and J by 12 bases, with 15 bases between them. The length of the CDR3 is 13 residues. Germline V gene lookup returns CDR1 KGHSH and CDR2 LQKENI. This CDR3 reads CASSPDGGHLQHF. The CDR3 DNA is TGTGCCAGCTCACCCGACGGGGGGCACCTCCAGCATTTT.

To note about this clone: One junction end disagrees with the germline gene, perhaps due to a read error. The rearrangement uses TRBV4-3 and TRBJ1-4, with D possibly TRBD1 on 5 matching bases. Germline assignment: CDR1 LGHNA and CDR2 YSLEER. The CDR3 sequence is 14 residues long. The CDR3 loop reads CASSQADSNGKLFF. CDR3 bases: TGCGCCAGCAGCCAAGCCGACAGTAATGGAAAACTGTTTTTT.